The 27 T cell receptor beta chains below were found in one sample sequenced in a study of naive and memory T cell subsets. Study-level results: A few larger clonotypes appeared in naive repertoires, especially CD8, possibly memory cells re-expressing CD45RA.

For these receptors, no antigen is known. Two oligonucleotides, mixed equimolar, formed the beta constant-region primer covering TRBC1 and TRBC2. Nested alpha and beta constant-region primers with the SP2 primer drove four PCR rounds on ligated cDNA. TCRdb itself ran the UMI-ligation and nested PCR reads through MiXCR, one entry per CDR3 protein. There are 140,000 to 150,000 distinct CDR3 sequences in the sample; approximately 22% occur only once, and 0.09% to 0.13% lies in the top ten. The sample comprised naive CD4+ T cells from blood. All receptors come from a human donor in good health.

Only a few counts were recorded for this clonotype. This rearrangement joins TRBV30 to TRBJ2-7; the match to TRBD1 covers 8 bases. This CDR3 comprises 13 residues. V was pared by 2 bases and J by 4 bases, with 4 bases of the junction left unmatched. Germline V gives CDR1 GTSNPN, CDR2 SVGIG (reference sequence). The CDR3 DNA reads as TGTGCCTGGAGTACAGGACAGGGTTACGAGCAGTACTTC. This translates into CAWSTGQGYEQYF.

V gene TRBV12-3 or TRBV12-4 combines with J gene TRBJ1-4; TRBD1 is a possible D gene (5 bases). The CDR3 covers 14 residues. The V end lost 7 bases, the J end lost 8 bases, and 17 bases lay between the germline ends. As DNA, the CDR3 is TGTGCCAGCACCTGGGCGACGAGGGACGAAAAACTGTTTTTT. The encoded protein is CASTWATRDEKLFF.

This chain joins TRBV9 and TRBJ2-1, with 7 bases matching TRBD1. V shed 2 bases, J shed 3 bases, and the junction held 5 bases outside the gene matches. There are 15 residues in the CDR3. Germline V gene sequence: CDR1 SGDLS, CDR2 YYNGEE. This CDR3 is CASSVSRGFYNEQFF. CDR3 in DNA: TGTGCCAGCAGCGTTTCCAGGGGGTTCTACAATGAGCAGTTCTTC.

In its sample, this clonotype was seen many times. The chain recombines TRBV12-3 or TRBV12-4 with TRBJ1-6; D gene uncertain. Trimming pared 7 bases from V and 0 bases from J, leaving 16 bases between. This CDR3 is built from 17 residues. The CDR3 coding sequence is TGTGCCAGCACCAACGTGCAGCTGAGCTCCTATAATTCACCCCTCCACTTT. This sequence encodes CASTNVQLSSYNSPLHF.

This sequence joins TRBV6-5 and TRBJ2-5; D remains unclear. The CDR3 extends over 12 amino acids. Trimming left V 5 bases short and J 2 bases short, with 6 bases between. The V gene's germline CDR1 is MNHEY and CDR2 SVGAGI. DNA for the CDR3: TGTGCCAGCAGTGACGGGCAAGAGACCCAGTACTTC. Translated, it gives CASSDGQETQYF.

This chain joins TRBV19 and TRBJ2-7; TRBD1 agrees at 10 bases. CDR1 LNHDA and CDR2 SQIVND come from the germline V gene (reference sequence). The V gene end was trimmed by 5 bases and the J gene end by 3 bases; junction bases not matched to a gene: 7. The CDR3 runs to 15 residues. As DNA, the CDR3 is TGTGCCAGTAGTCCAGACAGGGGGCGCGTCTACGAGCAGTACTTC. Amino acids: CASSPDRGRVYEQYF.

J is TRBJ2-1 and V is TRBV20-1; D not certain. Between the trimmed V and J ends, which lost 5 bases and 4 bases, there was a span of 18 bases. The CDR3 runs 15 residues. Germline V gene sequence: CDR1 DFQATT, CDR2 SNEGSKA (reference sequence). CDR3 DNA sequence: TGCAGTGCTTTACCCCTACGATCAGATTACAATGAGCAGTTCTTC. Encoded protein: CSALPLRSDYNEQFF.

This clonotype has at least ten counts. The chain links TRBV7-2 to TRBJ1-1, with no clear D. The CDR3 spans 14 residues. Deletions cut 3 bases from V and 0 bases from J, with 8 bases between. Germline CDR1 and CDR2: SGHTA and FQGNSA. This CDR3 is CASSLVGVNTEAFF. The CDR3 coding sequence is TGTGCCAGCAGCTTGGTCGGGGTGAACACTGAAGCTTTCTTT.

This clonotype has a handful of counts. The chain joins TRBV20-1 to TRBJ2-7; D may be TRBD1 (5 bases). Per germline, CDR1 DFQATT and CDR2 SNEGSKA (reference sequence). This CDR3 contains 13 residues. V lost 6 bases and J lost 0, with 12 bases in between. CDR3 nucleotide sequence: TGCAGTGCAACAGACAGTCCCTCCTACGAGCAGTACTTC. This codes for CSATDSPSYEQYF.

The rearrangement joins TRBV30 to TRBJ2-2; no firm D call. The CDR3 has 12 amino acids. CDR1 and CDR2 from the germline V gene are GTSNPN and SVGIG (reference sequence). V was pared by 4 bases and J by 1 base, with 4 bases between. CDR3 in amino acids: CAWTKNTGELFF. The CDR3 DNA reads TGTGCCTGGACTAAGAACACCGGGGAGCTGTTTTTT.

This clonotype was counted between two and nine times. The V and J genes are TRBV12-3 or TRBV12-4 and TRBJ2-1; D tentatively reads TRBD1 or TRBD2 (5 bases each). V dropped 5 bases and J dropped 5 bases, with 16 bases sitting between them. The CDR3 has 15 residues. CDR3 nucleotide sequence: TGTGCCAGCAGTCCAACGGGACGGGGAAACAATGAGCAGTTCTTC. As protein: CASSPTGRGNNEQFF.

The chain carries TRBV28 and TRBJ2-5; TRBD1 or TRBD2 may be the D gene (5 bases each). This CDR3 contains 14 residues. The germline CDR1 and CDR2 sequences are MDHEN and SYDVKM. V dropped 5 bases and J dropped 2 bases, with 12 bases sitting between them. The CDR3 DNA reads as TGTGCCAGCAGTCTCCTCTGGGGGCAAGAGACCCAGTACTTC. This codes for CASSLLWGQETQYF.

A remark on this clonotype: This may be a read error: a much more frequent sequence differs by one nucleotide. The chain combines TRBV7-2 with TRBJ2-4, with D maybe TRBD2 (5 bases). Germline V gene sequence: CDR1 SGHTA, CDR2 FQGNSA. CDR3 length: 16 amino acids. As DNA, the CDR3 is TGTGCCAGCAGCCTTATGGACTCTGTAGCCAAAAACATTAAGTACTTC. As protein: CASSLMDSVAKNIKYF. Full variable domain (remainder filled in from reference TRBV7-2 and TRBJ2-4): GAGVSQSPSNKVTEKGKDVELRCDPISGHTALYWYRQSLGQGLEFLIYFQGNSAPDKSGLPSDRFSAERTGGSVSTLTIQRTQQEDSAVYLCASSLMDSVAKNIKYFGAGTRLSVL.

The chain couples TRBV7-2 to TRBJ2-1, with TRBD2 identical over 16 bases. CDR1 is SGHTA and CDR2 is FQGNSA in the germline V gene. This CDR3 has 16 residues. V lost 5 bases and J lost 9; bases outside the gene matches: 7. DNA of the CDR3: TGTGCCAGCAGCCCAGGGGGACTAGCGGGAGGGGGTGAGCAGTTCTTC. It encodes CASSPGGLAGGGEQFF.

The chain couples TRBV28 to TRBJ1-1; 10 nucleotides line up with TRBD1. The junction had 6 bases not matched to a gene; V was cut back by 6 bases and J by 2 bases. Germline V CDR1 and CDR2: MDHEN, SYDVKM. The CDR3 runs to 15 residues. The CDR3 DNA sequence: TGTGCCAGCAGATCGGGACAGGGGTCAAACACTGAAGCTTTCTTT. Translation: CASRSGQGSNTEAFF.

V is TRBV25-1 and J is TRBJ2-2; D is ambiguous. Germline assignment: CDR1 MGHDK and CDR2 SYGVNS. This CDR3 region has 14 residues. Trimming left V 4 bases short and J 3 bases short, with 9 bases between. The CDR3: CASSAHGYTGELFF. The CDR3 nucleotides are TGTGCCAGCAGTGCCCACGGCTACACCGGGGAGCTGTTTTTT.

This clonotype has only a few counts. The chain couples TRBV28 to TRBJ2-4; TRBD1 might be the D (5 bases). Germline V lookup: CDR1 MDHEN, CDR2 SYDVKM. Deletions cut 7 bases from V and 1 base from J, with 14 bases between. The CDR3 is 15 residues long. The CDR3 loop is CASKKNRPAKNIQYF. In DNA form, the CDR3 reads TGTGCCAGCAAGAAGAACAGGCCCGCCAAAAACATTCAGTACTTC.

V gene TRBV7-8 combines with J gene TRBJ2-7, with D hard to call. CDR3 length equals 14 residues. Germline CDR1 reads SGHVS; CDR2 reads FQNEAQ. V lost 5 bases and J 1 base, leaving 12 bases between the germline ends. CDR3 sequence: CASSGKRISYEQYF. The CDR3 bases are TGTGCCAGCAGCGGTAAGAGGATTTCCTACGAGCAGTACTTC.

This clonotype was found many times. The V and J genes are TRBV6-5 and TRBJ2-7, with a tentative D call TRBD1 (6 bases). The CDR3 runs 13 residues. CDR1 is MNHEY, CDR2 SVGAGI, per germline. V was trimmed by 6 bases and J by 2 bases, leaving 11 bases between them. Here the CDR3 reads CASSRTVTYEQYF. Written as DNA, the CDR3 is TGTGCCAGCAGCCGGACAGTTACCTACGAGCAGTACTTC.

This clonotype came up a few times. V is TRBV14 and J is TRBJ2-4; D uncertain. Germline V gene sequence: CDR1 SGHDN, CDR2 FVKESK. V lost 2 bases to trimming and J lost 0 bases, with 8 bases between them. This CDR3 has 15 amino acids. The CDR3 DNA reads as TGTGCCAGCAGCCAACGGAATCTAGCCAAAAACATTCAGTACTTC. Protein sequence: CASSQRNLAKNIQYF.

In this sample, this clonotype turned up many times. The V call is TRBV11-2, the J call TRBJ2-7; 12 positions match TRBD1. The CDR3 runs to 16 residues. In germline, CDR1 is SGHAT, CDR2 FQNNGV. V dropped 0 bases and J dropped 4; count of bases not matched to a gene: 4. The CDR3 DNA reads as TGTGCCAGCAGCTTAGATCGGGGACAGGGGGCATACGAGCAGTACTTC. Residues: CASSLDRGQGAYEQYF.

The chain carries TRBV7-8 and TRBJ2-1; the match to TRBD2 covers 7 bases. CDR3 size: 15 residues. J gave up 2 bases and V 4 bases, and 5 bases lay outside the gene matches. Germline CDR1 reads SGHVS; CDR2 reads FQNEAQ. DNA for the CDR3: TGTGCCAGCAGCTCTAAGCGGGATCCCTACAATGAGCAGTTCTTC. Encoded protein: CASSSKRDPYNEQFF. The whole variable domain, filled in from reference TRBV7-8 and TRBJ2-1, reads GAGVSQSPRYKVAKRGQDVALRCDPISGHVSLFWYQQALGQGPEFLTYFQNEAQLDKSGLPSDRFFAERPEGSVSTLKIQRTQQEDSAVYLCASSSKRDPYNEQFFGPGTRLTVL.

J is TRBJ2-1 and V is TRBV20-1, with a possible D match to TRBD2 (5 bases). The CDR3 is 13 residues long. Deletions cut 4 bases from V and 7 bases from J, with 14 bases between. Germline CDR1 is DFQATT and CDR2 is SNEGSKA (reference sequence). This CDR3 reads CSAKRLLFNEQFF. DNA of the CDR3: TGCAGTGCTAAGAGACTACTTTTTAATGAGCAGTTCTTC.

The CDR3: CASSQTENTGELFF. CDR3 sequence (DNA): TGTGCCAGCAGCCAGACAGAAAACACCGGGGAGCTGTTTTTT. The chain is built from TRBV6-2 or TRBV6-3 and TRBJ2-2, with D possibly being TRBD1 (5 bases). The germline V gene encodes CDR1 MNHEY and CDR2 SVGEGT. The CDR3 has 14 residues. V was trimmed by 6 bases and J by 2 bases, leaving 10 bases between them.

This clonotype was counted between two and nine times. The rearrangement links TRBV6-5 to TRBJ2-5, with D possibly matching TRBD2 (6 bases). Trimming took 2 bases from V and 0 from J, leaving 7 bases between them. The CDR3 is made up of 14 amino acids. Germline assignment: CDR1 MNHEY and CDR2 SVGAGI. CDR3 bases: TGTGCCAGCAGTTACGGAGGGAACCAAGAGACCCAGTACTTC. Translating it yields CASSYGGNQETQYF.

This clonotype was detected ten times or more. This sequence joins TRBV28 and TRBJ2-7; the D gene is possibly TRBD2 (5 bases). The V gene's germline CDR1 is MDHEN and CDR2 SYDVKM. Between the trimmed V and J ends, which lost 1 base and 1 base, there was a span of 11 bases. The CDR3 is 15 residues long. DNA of the CDR3: TGTGCCAGCAGTTTATCGGGGTCCGGGTCCTACGAGCAGTACTTC. Amino acid sequence: CASSLSGSGSYEQYF. The variable domain in full, completed from reference TRBV28 and TRBJ2-7, reads DVKVTQSSRYLVKRTGEKVFLECVQDMDHENMFWYRQDPGLGLRLIYFSYDVKMKEKGDIPEGYSVSREKKERFSLILESASTNQTSMYLCASSLSGSGSYEQYFGPGTRLTVT.

The gene calls are TRBV20-1 and TRBJ2-7; 8 bases match TRBD1. J was trimmed by 3 bases and V by 6 bases; bases with no gene match: 7. CDR3 length: 13 residues. CDR1 DFQATT and CDR2 SNEGSKA come from the germline V gene (reference sequence). DNA of the CDR3: TGCAGTGCCAACCGGGACAGGCTCTACGAGCAGTACTTC. Its translation is CSANRDRLYEQYF.